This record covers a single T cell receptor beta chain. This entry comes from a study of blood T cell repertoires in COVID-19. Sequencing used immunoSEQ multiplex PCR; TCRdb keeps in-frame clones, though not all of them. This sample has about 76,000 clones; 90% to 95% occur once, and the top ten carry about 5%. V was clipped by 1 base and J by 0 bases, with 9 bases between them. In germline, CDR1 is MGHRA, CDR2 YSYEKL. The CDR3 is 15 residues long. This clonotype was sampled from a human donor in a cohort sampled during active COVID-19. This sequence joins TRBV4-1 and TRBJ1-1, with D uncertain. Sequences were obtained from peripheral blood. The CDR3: CASSQGGGLNTEAFF. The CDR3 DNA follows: TGCGCCAGCAGCCAAGGTGGAGGGCTGAACACTGAAGCTTTCTTT.